Below, one TCR beta chain is given with its context. What it binds is unknown. The entry originates in a study of siplizumab effects on memory and regulatory T cells. Overall study findings and caveats: Memory cells that were CD4+ and unstimulated gave rise to alloreactive sequences, which siplizumab significantly reduced.

This table comes from immunoSEQ multiplex PCR, and its TCRdb copy is limited to in-frame clones, with some not included. In the table there are approximately 94,000 clones, 75% to 95% of which are singletons. Germline-derived CDR1 and CDR2 are SNHLY and FYNNEI. Losses at the gene ends were 9 bases for V and 5 bases for J; bases not matched to a gene: 5. The CDR3 length is 13 residues. The chain employs TRBV2 and TRBJ1-4; 8 bases match TRBD1. The sample comprised CD4+ T cells sorted from blood. This TCR came from a human donor in good health. The CDR3 sequence is CARSRTGNEKLFF. The CDR3 region has the DNA TGTGCCAGGTCCCGGACAGGGAATGAAAAACTGTTTTTT.